These T cell receptor beta chains were read from a single sample in a study of blood T cell repertoires in COVID-19. Sequencing was performed with immunoSEQ multiplex PCR; in TCRdb, only in-frame clones are kept and a portion is missing. The table records fewer than 130,000 clones, 76% of them present only once. Source material: peripheral blood. The receptors here all came from a woman over 75 with acute or convalescent COVID-19. CDR3s leave out the opening cysteine and the closing phenylalanine or tryptophan. A D gene is named only where the DNA matches it firmly. Some rows mark clone size as missing; the rest say once, few, many or name a class of expanded clone.

abundance,v_gene,d_gene,CDR3aa
NA,TRBV5-1,TRBD2,ASRETSGSTDTQY
few,TRBV9,TRBD1,ASSPKQGQGDTEAF
NA,TRBV7-8,NA,ASSLGQPSSGNTIY
few,TRBV6-2/TRBV6-3,NA,ASSTVNTGELF
NA,TRBV4-2,TRBD1,ASSPGQGTYEQY
NA,TRBV18,TRBD1,ASSPQGANSPLH
NA,TRBV7-3,TRBD2,ASSQGLGYNEQF
NA,TRBV4-2,NA,ASSQDTMQGLAGELF
many,TRBV7-9,NA,ASSFQGRSNQPQH
NA,TRBV10-2,TRBD1,ASTQPGGSQEKLF
NA,TRBV11-3,NA,ASSLVLADTQY
NA,TRBV6-5,TRBD1,ASSYSGTGNTEAF
NA,TRBV3-1/TRBV3-2,TRBD1,ASSQVGGRITNSPLH
NA,TRBV4-3,NA,ASSQARMSTGNEQF
NA,TRBV3-1/TRBV3-2,NA,ASSQVQGNYEQY
NA,TRBV7-8,TRBD1,ASSTENRGQETQY
NA,TRBV2,TRBD1,ASRRTGSNGYT
NA,TRBV6-5,TRBD1,ASRVPGQGPGELF
NA,TRBV6-5,TRBD1,ASKQGDQPQH
NA,TRBV7-9,TRBD1,ASSDTGVSGNTIY
few,TRBV3-1/TRBV3-2,NA,ASSQDRSVTGELF
once,TRBV3-1/TRBV3-2,NA,ASSQDTFSEQY
NA,TRBV30,TRBD1,AWSQGAQPQH
few,TRBV7-8,NA,ASSHAGETQY
NA,TRBV6-5,NA,ASSPPGRRREQY
NA,TRBV10-2,TRBD1,ASSESRDSSGNTIY
NA,TRBV3-1/TRBV3-2,TRBD1,ASSQERTGVSSFEAF
NA,TRBV5-1,TRBD2,ASSPGTSVETQY
NA,TRBV27,NA,ASSLSTVSYEQY
NA,TRBV9,NA,ASSVGGAGTGELF
few,TRBV4-3,NA,ASSRSSPTDTQY
NA,TRBV19,TRBD2,ASSKSYGGDFPDTQY
NA,TRBV6-1,NA,ASSEVRGYGRALNTEAF
NA,TRBV5-4,NA,ASSLSSTSSYNEQF
NA,TRBV29-1,NA,SVEGQDANQPQH
NA,TRBV4-3,NA,ASSQDHTRGSYNEQF
NA,TRBV28,NA,TSSDGGLAKNIQY
NA,TRBV9,NA,ASSVAGSGTYEQY
once,TRBV7-2,TRBD1,ASSPRRQGAGSPLH
many,TRBV5-1,NA,ASSPPEGSPLH
once,TRBV25-1,TRBD1,ASSGQGAVSYEQY
NA,TRBV29-1,TRBD1,SAYRGINTEAF